Listed below are T cell receptor beta chains from one sample, sequenced in a study of cytomegalovirus exposure and HLA in healthy donors. Sequencing was performed with immunoSEQ multiplex PCR; in TCRdb, only in-frame clones are kept and a portion is missing. Counted here are 100,000 to 150,000 clones, 70% to 85% occurring once; the ten biggest clones make up 3.3%. Sample: PBMCs. All receptors derive from a woman aged 50 to 60 in good health and CMV-seronegative. The conserved cysteine and the conserved F or W are not part of the CDR3 here. A D gene is named only where the DNA matches it firmly. The listing skips clone size in some rows; elsewhere it reads once, few, many or a size class.

TRBJ2-7 | TRBD2 | TRBV7-2 | . | ASSSGLARSSYEQY
TRBJ2-5 | . | TRBV19 | . | ASSIAGHSLQETQY
TRBJ2-1 | TRBD2 | TRBV7-2 | . | ASSGTSYNEQF
TRBJ2-7 | . | TRBV6-6 | . | ASSSTYEQY
TRBJ1-1 | TRBD1 | TRBV10-3 | . | AIRTGGRITEAF
TRBJ1-1 | . | TRBV27 | . | ASTESAGRDTEAF
TRBJ1-1 | TRBD1 | TRBV27 | . | ASSPGTVRRTEAF
TRBJ2-7 | TRBD1 | TRBV30 | . | AWSEGQGAFNEQY
TRBJ2-7 | . | TRBV28 | . | ASTTGFYEQY
TRBJ2-7 | . | TRBV9 | once | ASSVDSGPYEQY
TRBJ2-3 | TRBD2 | TRBV27 | . | ASGSAGSRTDTQY
TRBJ2-3 | . | TRBV11-3 | . | ASAQAGTDTQY
TRBJ2-2 | . | TRBV19 | once | ASSIVGLPGELF
TRBJ2-7 | . | TRBV7-2 | . | ASSLEGSSYEQY
TRBJ2-7 | TRBD2 | TRBV10-2 | . | ASSVAGVYEQY
TRBJ2-7 | TRBD2 | TRBV5-4 | . | ASSSPSASGTYEQY
TRBJ2-6 | . | TRBV7-8 | . | ASSSIPGVGANVLT
TRBJ2-7 | TRBD2 | TRBV28 | . | ASSVTSVVSYEQY
TRBJ1-2 | TRBD1 | TRBV28 | few | ASSETGTVIYGYT
TRBJ1-1 | TRBD1 | TRBV25-1 | . | ASVDRVNTEAF
TRBJ2-1 | TRBD2 | TRBV27 | . | ASKWTSGSFDEQF
TRBJ2-1 | TRBD2 | TRBV9 | . | ASSPGTSGTGEQF